Sequencing of this T cell receptor (beta chain) was carried out in a study of T cells in localized non-small cell lung cancer. Only in-frame clones appear in the TCRdb table, and some are missing; sequencing was by immunoSEQ multiplex PCR. The sample lists around 100,000 clones, approximately 90% occurring once. CDR1 and CDR2 from the germline V gene are SGHTS and YDEGEE. Trimming pared 0 bases from V and 4 bases from J, leaving 10 bases between. The CDR3 has 14 amino acids. The sequence derives from a man aged 35-69 years with stage I squamous cell lung carcinoma. Material: peripheral blood, obtained before any cancer treatment. V usage is TRBV5-8 and J usage is TRBJ1-1, with no clear D. The CDR3 spells CASSLEARGTEAFF. DNA of the CDR3: TGTGCCAGCAGCTTGGAGGCGCGGGGCACTGAAGCTTTCTTT.